The source of this T cell receptor beta chain is a study of blood T cell repertoires in COVID-19. Original handling: It was from reference gene primer amplification that nucleated cell counts were estimated. Profiling relied on immunoSEQ multiplex PCR, and the TCRdb table lists in-frame clones only, not all of them. Clonal size and the V and J genes are those of that table, whereas D and trimming came from the DNA. The sample lists 140,000 to 150,000 clones; around 80% were seen once. The origin of this receptor is a woman between 50 and 59 years old who had recovered from COVID-19. The material sequenced was PBMCs or T cells enriched from blood (not recorded which).

This CDR3 is CASSFWDRLTNYGYTF. For the CDR3, the DNA is TGTGCCAGCAGTTTCTGGGACAGGCTCACTAACTATGGCTACACCTTC. The rearrangement joins TRBV28 to TRBJ1-2; 8 bases line up with TRBD1. Trimming cost V 3 bases and J 0 bases; bases outside gene matches: 6. Germline V lookup: CDR1 MDHEN, CDR2 SYDVKM. The CDR3 runs to 16 residues.